The 2 T cell receptor beta chains reported below all come from one sample, sequenced in a study of response to subunit inactivated influenza vaccine. Each CDR3 protein is one row after TCRdb ran MiXCR on the RT-PCR reads. The table has approximately 570,000 distinct CDR3 sequences, about 8% seen once. Sequences were derived from PBMCs from blood, sampled roughly 24 months after vaccination. These receptors originate from a man between 45 and 75 years old who received an inactivated influenza vaccine.

The rearrangement uses TRBV3-1 and TRBJ2-7, with D tentatively TRBD2 (5 bases). The CDR3 runs to 13 residues. The V and J ends lost 6 bases and 2 bases respectively, with 11 bases between them. CDR1 LGHDT and CDR2 YNNKEL come from the germline V gene (reference sequence). The CDR3 here is CASSTTRPYEQYF. The CDR3 nucleotides read TGTGCCAGCAGTACTACTAGACCCTACGAGCAGTACTTC.

V usage is TRBV3-1 and J usage is TRBJ2-4, with 8 bases fitting TRBD1. J lost 3 bases, V lost 5 bases, and 9 bases had no gene match. The CDR3 is 16 amino acids. Germline values: CDR1 LGHDT, CDR2 YNNKEL (reference sequence). CDR3 DNA: TGTGCCAGCAGCTACAGGACAGGGCTTGACAAAAACATTCAGTACTTC. It specifies CASSYRTGLDKNIQYF. The full variable domain, in which reference TRBV3-1 and TRBJ2-4 provide the parts outside the CDR3, is DTAVSQTPKYLVTQMGNDKSIKCEQNLGHDTMYWYKQDSKKFLKIMFSYNNKELIINETVPNRFSPKSPDKAHLNLHINSLELGDSAVYFCASSYRTGLDKNIQYFGAGTRLSVL.